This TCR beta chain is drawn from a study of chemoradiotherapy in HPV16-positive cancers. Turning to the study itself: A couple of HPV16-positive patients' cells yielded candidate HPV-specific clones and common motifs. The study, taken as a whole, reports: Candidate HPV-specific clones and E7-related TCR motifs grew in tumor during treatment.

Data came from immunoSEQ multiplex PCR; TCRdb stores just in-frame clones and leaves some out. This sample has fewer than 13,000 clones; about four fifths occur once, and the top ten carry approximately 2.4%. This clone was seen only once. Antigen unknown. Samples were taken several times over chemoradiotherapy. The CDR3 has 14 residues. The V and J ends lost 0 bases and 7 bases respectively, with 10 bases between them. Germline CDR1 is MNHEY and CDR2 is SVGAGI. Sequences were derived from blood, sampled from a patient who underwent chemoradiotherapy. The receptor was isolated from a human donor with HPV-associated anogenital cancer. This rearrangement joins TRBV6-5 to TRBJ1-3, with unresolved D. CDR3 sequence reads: CASSYSRQQNTIYF. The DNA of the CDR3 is TGTGCCAGCAGTTACTCGAGGCAGCAGAACACCATATATTTT.